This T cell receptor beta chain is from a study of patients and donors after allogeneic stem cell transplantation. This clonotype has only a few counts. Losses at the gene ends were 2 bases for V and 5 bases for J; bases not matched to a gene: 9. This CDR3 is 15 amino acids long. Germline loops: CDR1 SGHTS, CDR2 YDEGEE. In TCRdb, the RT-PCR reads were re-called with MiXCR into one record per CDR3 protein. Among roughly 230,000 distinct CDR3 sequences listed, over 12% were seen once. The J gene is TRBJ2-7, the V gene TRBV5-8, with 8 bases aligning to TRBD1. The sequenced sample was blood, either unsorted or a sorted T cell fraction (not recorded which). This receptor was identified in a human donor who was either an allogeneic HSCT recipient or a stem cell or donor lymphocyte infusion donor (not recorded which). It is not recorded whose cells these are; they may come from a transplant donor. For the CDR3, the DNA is TGTGCCAGCAGCTTTGGACAGGGCGTTTCGGACGAGCAGTACTTC. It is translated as CASSFGQGVSDEQYF.